A selection of T cell receptor beta chains follows, all from one sample in a study of T cell repertoires in cytomegalovirus infection. TCRdb reprocessed the reads via MiXCR and lists one record per CDR3 protein. Here the sample spans 150,000 to 200,000 distinct CDR3 sequences, about 15% being singletons. Sequenced material: PBMCs. Source of these receptors: a human donor in good health (CMV status not recorded). Some clones in this sample may be carry-over from other donors' samples. The CDR3 runs from the conserved cysteine through the conserved F or W. The D gene is left open where the match is weak. Size values are once, few and many counts, or a class for expanded clones, and some rows have none.

CDR3nt	CDR3aa	v_gene	len	d_gene	abundance	j_gene
TGTGCCAGCAGCTTACCCACCCTCGGAGGGGGGGAGACCCAGTACTTC	CASSLPTLGGGETQYF	TRBV7-2	16	-	many	TRBJ2-5
TGCGCCAGCAGCCCCAGCGGGGTTAACGAGTACGAGCAGTACTTC	CASSPSGVNEYEQYF	TRBV5-1	15	TRBD2	-	TRBJ2-7
TGTGCCAGCAGTGAAAGTATATCCTACGAGCAGTACTTC	CASSESISYEQYF	TRBV6-1	13	-	many	TRBJ2-7
TGCAGTGCTCCTTTTCAGGGTAGCTATGGCTACACCTTC	CSAPFQGSYGYTF	TRBV20-1	13	-	-	TRBJ1-2
TGTGCCAGCAGCTTGGGGGGACGCGACTATGGCTACACCTTC	CASSLGGRDYGYTF	TRBV7-8	14	-	-	TRBJ1-2
TGTGCCAGCAGTGAACCTTTTATTATAGAACAACTTAACTATGGCTACACCTTC	CASSEPFIIEQLNYGYTF	TRBV2	18	-	-	TRBJ1-2
TGTGCCAGCAGCGGACGACTAGCGGGATTCACCGGGGAGCTGTTTTTT	CASSGRLAGFTGELFF	TRBV7-2	16	TRBD2	many	TRBJ2-2
TGCGCCAGCAGCCGAGGCGGGGAGAGAGAGCTCACCGGCGGGGAGCTGTTTTTT	CASSRGGERELTGGELFF	TRBV5-1	18	-	-	TRBJ2-2
TGCAGCGTTCCCCAAAGAAGGCCCGGCCAGTCTAACTATGGCTACACCTTC	CSVPQRRPGQSNYGYTF	TRBV29-1	17	-	many	TRBJ1-2
TGCGCCAGCAGCCAGGACAGAAGCAATCAGCCCCAGCATTTT	CASSQDRSNQPQHF	TRBV4-1	14	-	few	TRBJ1-5
TGTGCCAGCTCCGGGACTAGCGGGGATACCTACGAGCAGTACTTC	CASSGTSGDTYEQYF	TRBV18	15	TRBD2	-	TRBJ2-7
TGTGCCAGCAGTTCCCGACAGACAGATACGCAGTATTTT	CASSSRQTDTQYF	TRBV5-4	13	-	-	TRBJ2-3
TGTGCCAGCAGCTTAATGTCGCAGGGAAACACTGGAAACACCATATATTTT	CASSLMSQGNTGNTIYF	TRBV7-8	17	-	many	TRBJ1-3
TGCAGCGCCTTAGGTTTACAAGAGACCCAGTACTTC	CSALGLQETQYF	TRBV29-1	12	-	-	TRBJ2-5
TGTGCCAGCAGGGACCGGAGGATAGATGGCTACACCTTC	CASRDRRIDGYTF	TRBV27	13	-	-	TRBJ1-2
TGTGCCAGCAGTTTATACCTGCCTCTAGGGATTGGAGAGACCCAGTACTTC	CASSLYLPLGIGETQYF	TRBV28	17	-	-	TRBJ2-5
TGTGCCAGCAGCTTCAACGCCCCAGATACGCAGTATTTT	CASSFNAPDTQYF	TRBV5-4	13	-	-	TRBJ2-3
TGTGCCAGCAGCTTAGGTACCGTGCTAGCGGGAGGGTCCTACAATGAGCAGTTCTTC	CASSLGTVLAGGSYNEQFF	TRBV7-8	19	TRBD2	many	TRBJ2-1
TGTGCCAGCAGTGAAACTGTTGGACAGGGAGGCTACACCTTC	CASSETVGQGGYTF	TRBV6-4	14	TRBD1	-	TRBJ1-2
TGTGCCACCAGTGATTTGATGACAGGGAATGAGCAGTTCTTC	CATSDLMTGNEQFF	TRBV24-1	14	TRBD1	-	TRBJ2-1
TGTGCCAGCAGTTTGTCTCCCACTTTATCAGGGGAGGAGCTGTTTTTT	CASSLSPTLSGEELFF	TRBV27	16	-	many	TRBJ2-2
TGCGCCAGCAGTGATCTGGCGGGGGAATACAATGAGCAGTTCTTC	CASSDLAGEYNEQFF	TRBV10-2	15	TRBD2	many	TRBJ2-1
TGCAGTGCTAGAGAAGGAACAGGGGGGACTGAAGCTTTCTTT	CSAREGTGGTEAFF	TRBV20-1	14	TRBD1	few	TRBJ1-1
TGTGCCAGCAGCTTAAAGGCAGGGGGCTACCACGAGCAGTACTTC	CASSLKAGGYHEQYF	TRBV7-3	15	TRBD1	many	TRBJ2-7
TGTGCCAGCAGCCAACTAGGGAAGGACACCATATATTTT	CASSQLGKDTIYF	TRBV14	13	-	-	TRBJ1-3
TGTGCCAGCAGCTCCTCTACTCTCTACGAGCAGTACTTC	CASSSSTLYEQYF	TRBV7-2	13	-	many	TRBJ2-7
TGTGCCAGCTCCTCCCTGGCGGAAGAAAACACCGGGGAGCTGTTTTTT	CASSSLAEENTGELFF	TRBV5-6	16	-	-	TRBJ2-2
TGTGCCAGCAGTTTTTCCGGTAGCAATCAGCCCCAGCATTTT	CASSFSGSNQPQHF	TRBV27	14	-	-	TRBJ1-5
TGTGCCAGCAGCTTTCTGACAGGGGAAGAGACCCAGTACTTC	CASSFLTGEETQYF	TRBV11-2	14	TRBD1	many	TRBJ2-5
TGCGCCAGCAGCTTGGCCTACAGGGGGGCTAACTATGGCTACACCTTC	CASSLAYRGANYGYTF	TRBV5-1	16	TRBD1	few	TRBJ1-2
TGCGCCAGCAGCCAAGATCAGGGGGAGGTAGAGGCTTTCTTT	CASSQDQGEVEAFF	TRBV4-3	14	TRBD1	-	TRBJ1-1
TGTGCCATAAGCCCTTTAGACAGGGCGGTTCCCGGGGAGCTGTTTTTT	CAISPLDRAVPGELFF	TRBV10-3	16	TRBD1	-	TRBJ2-2
TGTGCCACCAGTGACCCACCGACCACGACAGGGGCTGCCCTCCACTTT	CATSDPPTTTGAALHF	TRBV24-1	16	TRBD1	many	TRBJ1-6
TGTGCCAGCAGCTTAGAAAGAGGCAGGGCCCAAGAGACCCAGTACTTC	CASSLERGRAQETQYF	TRBV7-2	16	-	many	TRBJ2-5
TGTGCCTGGAGTGTACCCCCCCCCCTGAAGGTGTTCTTT	CAWSVPPPLKVFF	TRBV30	13	-	-	TRBJ1-1
TGCAGCGGAGATGAGGGAGAACGGTATGGCTACACCTTC	CSGDEGERYGYTF	TRBV29-1	13	-	-	TRBJ1-2
TGTGCCAGCAGCTTAGCGCCGAACACTGAAGCTTTCTTT	CASSLAPNTEAFF	TRBV5-6	13	-	many	TRBJ1-1